Presented here are 3 T cell receptor beta chains from one specimen sequenced in a study of CD8+CD57+ T cells in acquired aplastic anemia. Investigators profiled TCR beta VDJ and CDR3 from genomic DNA template. From the reads, TCRdb called clonotypes with MiXCR, one entry per CDR3 protein. The data contain about 170,000 distinct CDR3 sequences, approximately 60% of them singletons. Sequencing was done on a sample of sorted CD4+, CD8+, or CD8+CD57+ T cells (not recorded which) from PBMCs. The receptors were gathered from a human donor in good health.

J is TRBJ1-5 and V is TRBV2, with a possible D match to TRBD1 (6 bases). The CDR3 extends over 16 amino acids. From germline, CDR1 is SNHLY and CDR2 FYNNEI. The ends were cut back, 5 bases at V and 1 base at J, with 15 bases in the middle. The CDR3 DNA sequence: TGTGCCAGCAGTAAACAGGGTGGTGGCAGCAATCAGCCCCAGCATTTT. Its protein product is CASSKQGGGSNQPQHF.

This clonotype was counted only a few times. The chain uses TRBV7-3 and TRBJ2-7; 8 bases are a match to TRBD1. The CDR3 length is 12 residues. Unmatched junction bases numbered 2, after V lost 5 bases and J lost 5 bases. Per germline, CDR1 SGHTA and CDR2 FQGTGA. CDR3 region: CASSRTGHEQYF. In nucleotides, the CDR3 is TGTGCCAGCAGCCGGACAGGGCACGAGCAGTACTTC.

This clonotype was counted ten times or more. The chain combines TRBV3-1 with TRBJ2-7; D tentatively fits TRBD1 or TRBD2 (5 bases each). The CDR3 covers 15 residues. V gave up 1 base and J gave up 3 bases, with 13 bases separating them. The V gene's germline CDR1 is LGHDT and CDR2 YNNKEL (reference sequence). The CDR3 DNA reads as TGTGCCAGCAGCCAAGCTCTGGGACCCGACTACGAGCAGTACTTC. It encodes CASSQALGPDYEQYF.